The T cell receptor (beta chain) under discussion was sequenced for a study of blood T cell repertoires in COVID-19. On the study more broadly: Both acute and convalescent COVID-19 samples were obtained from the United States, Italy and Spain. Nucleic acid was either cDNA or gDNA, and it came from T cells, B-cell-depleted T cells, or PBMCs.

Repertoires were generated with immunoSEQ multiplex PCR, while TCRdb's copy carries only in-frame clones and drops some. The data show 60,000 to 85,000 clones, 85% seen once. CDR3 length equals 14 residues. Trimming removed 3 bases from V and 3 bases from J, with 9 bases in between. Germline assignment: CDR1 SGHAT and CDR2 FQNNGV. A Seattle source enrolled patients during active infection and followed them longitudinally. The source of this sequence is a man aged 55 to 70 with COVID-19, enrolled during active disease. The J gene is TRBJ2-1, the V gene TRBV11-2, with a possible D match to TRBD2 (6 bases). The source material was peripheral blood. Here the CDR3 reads CASSLAGYYNEQFF. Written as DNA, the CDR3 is TGTGCCAGCAGCTTGGCGGGGTACTACAATGAGCAGTTCTTC.